This T cell receptor (beta chain) was captured by sequencing in a study of cytomegalovirus exposure and HLA in healthy donors. Across the whole study: An earlier analysis found 110 million or so unique TCR beta sequences from 150 million to 200 million T cells. Study outcomes and limitations: The study labeled 164 TCR beta chains cytomegalovirus-associated. A later analysis appeared to link common viral pathogens to several of the most significant clusters.

To note about this clone: Its specificity is not known.

The PCR made use of 60 Vbeta and 13 Jbeta primers. Only in-frame clones appear in the TCRdb table, and some are missing; sequencing was by immunoSEQ multiplex PCR. Seen here are roughly 140,000 clones, roughly 76% observed once, and the top ten hold 1.2%. The V segment lost 5 bases and the J segment 6 bases; nucleotides outside the gene matches: 13. This CDR3 contains 15 residues. Germline V gene data show CDR1 as GTSNPN and CDR2 as SVGIG (reference sequence). Sequenced: PBMCs. The receptor was derived from a female donor in good health and CMV-seronegative. The chain carries TRBV30 and TRBJ1-5; the match to TRBD1 covers 7 bases. DNA for the CDR3: TGTGCCTGGTTTCAGGGGGACAATACATTTCAGCCCCAGCATTTT. Its protein product is CAWFQGDNTFQPQHF. The full variable domain, rest sourced from reference TRBV30 and TRBJ1-5, is SQTIHQWPATLVQPVGSPLSLECTVEGTSNPNLYWYRQAAGRGLQLLFYSVGIGQISSEVPQNLSASRPQDRQFILSSKKLLLSDSGFYLCAWFQGDNTFQPQHFGDGTRLSIL.